These 7 T cell receptor beta chains were sequenced from one sample in a study of ipilimumab plus nivolumab after autologous stem cell transplantation. Using immunoSEQ multiplex PCR, the repertoire was profiled, and TCRdb retains in-frame clones only, with some absent. The sample carries 17,000 or so clones, 71% recorded once. This sample comprised PBMCs, obtained in a trial of ipilimumab plus nivolumab as post-transplant consolidation. These receptors were collected from a male donor with diffuse large B-cell lymphoma.

Here the CDR3 reads CASSLERDTQYF. CDR3 coding DNA: TGTGCCAGCAGTTTAGAACGGGATACGCAGTATTTT. The V call is TRBV2, the J call TRBJ2-3, with no clear D. Trimming removed 5 bases from V and 6 bases from J, with 9 bases in between. The CDR3 has 12 amino acids. Germline CDR1 and CDR2: SNHLY and FYNNEI.

The chain is built from TRBV5-4 and TRBJ2-1; the D gene could be TRBD1 or TRBD2 (5 bases each). The CDR3 extends over 16 amino acids. V shed 4 bases and J shed 8 bases, with 22 bases lying between them. The germline gives CDR1 SGHNT, CDR2 YYREEE (reference sequence). The CDR3 DNA sequence: TGTGCCAGCAGCCCCCTCCGGGGCACGAGGGTCCATGAGCAGTTCTTC. This sequence encodes CASSPLRGTRVHEQFF.

This clone has only a few counts. The J gene is TRBJ1-1, the V gene TRBV10-2; the D gene is possibly TRBD1 (5 bases). The V end lost 5 bases, the J end lost 3 bases, and 16 bases lay between the germline ends. This CDR3 is built from 15 residues. Germline V gene lookup returns CDR1 WSHSY and CDR2 SAAADI. In DNA form, the CDR3 reads TGCGCCAGCAGTCGGGACGGAACGGGGGACACTGAAGCTTTCTTT. Encoded protein: CASSRDGTGDTEAFF.

This chain uses TRBV19 with TRBJ1-4; D remains unclear. The CDR3 is made up of 11 amino acids. The V gene lost 6 bases and the J gene lost 4 bases, with 3 bases spanning the gap. Per germline, CDR1 LNHDA and CDR2 SQIVND (reference sequence). DNA of the CDR3: TGTGCCAGTAGCAGTAATGAAAAACTGTTTTTT. This sequence encodes CASSSNEKLFF.

This chain joins TRBV6-1 and TRBJ2-7; no firm D call. The CDR3 covers 14 residues. CDR1 is MNHNS and CDR2 is SASEGT in the germline V gene. Between the trimmed V and J ends, which lost 1 base and 4 bases, there was a span of 11 bases. Here the CDR3 DNA reads TGTGCCAGCAGTGAAGACGCAGAATTGTACGAGCAGTACTTC. Residues: CASSEDAELYEQYF.

The gene calls are TRBV19 and TRBJ2-3, with 7 bases lining up with TRBD2. After removal of 5 bases from V and 3 bases from J, the junction contained 8 bases not matched to a gene. This CDR3 has 15 residues. Germline loops: CDR1 LNHDA, CDR2 SQIVND (reference sequence). The CDR3 nucleotides are TGTGCCAGTAGTCAGATGGGGGGGGATACAGATACGCAGTATTTT. Translating gives CASSQMGGDTDTQYF.

The V gene is TRBV5-1, the J gene TRBJ2-7; D is perhaps TRBD1 (5 bases). This CDR3 comprises 13 residues. The V end lost 1 base, the J end lost 8 bases, and 13 bases lay between the germline ends. Germline loops: CDR1 SGHRS, CDR2 YFSETQ. The CDR3 is CASSLQGPDQQYF. The DNA of the CDR3 is TGCGCCAGCAGCTTGCAGGGCCCGGATCAGCAGTACTTC. Combining the CDR3 with reference TRBV5-1 and TRBJ2-7 gives the whole variable domain KAGVTQTPRYLIKTRGQQVTLSCSPISGHRSVSWYQQTPGQGLQFLFEYFSETQRNKGNFPGRFSGRQFSNSRSEMNVSTLELGDSALYLCASSLQGPDQQYFGPGTRLTVT.